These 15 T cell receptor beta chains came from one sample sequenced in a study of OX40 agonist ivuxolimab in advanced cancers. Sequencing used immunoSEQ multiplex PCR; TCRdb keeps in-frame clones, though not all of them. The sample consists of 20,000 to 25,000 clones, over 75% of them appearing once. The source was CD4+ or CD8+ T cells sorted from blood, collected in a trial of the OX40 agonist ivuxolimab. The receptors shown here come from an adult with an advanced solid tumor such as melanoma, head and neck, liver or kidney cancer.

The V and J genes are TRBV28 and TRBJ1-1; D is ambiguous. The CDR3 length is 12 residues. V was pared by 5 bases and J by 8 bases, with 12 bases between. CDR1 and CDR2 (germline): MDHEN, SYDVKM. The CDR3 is CASSPYTREAFF. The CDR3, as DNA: TGTGCCAGCAGTCCCTACACCCGGGAAGCTTTCTTT.

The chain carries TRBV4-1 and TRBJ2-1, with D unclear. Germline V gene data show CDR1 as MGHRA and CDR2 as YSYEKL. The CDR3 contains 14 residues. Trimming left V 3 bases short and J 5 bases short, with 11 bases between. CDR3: CASSQGTWNNEQFF. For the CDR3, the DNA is TGCGCCAGCAGCCAGGGTACCTGGAACAATGAGCAGTTCTTC.

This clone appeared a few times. This CDR3 reads CASSLDRAENIQYF. The CDR3 DNA sequence: TGTGCCAGCAGCTTAGATAGGGCCGAAAACATTCAGTACTTC. V and J are TRBV11-2 and TRBJ2-4; D unresolved. Germline V gene data show CDR1 as SGHAT and CDR2 as FQNNGV. There are 14 residues in the CDR3. Trimming pared 0 bases from V and 5 bases from J, leaving 8 bases between. The full variable domain, completed using reference TRBV11-2 and TRBJ2-4, is EAGVAQSPRYKIIEKRQSVAFWCNPISGHATLYWYQQILGQGPKLLIQFQNNGVVDDSQLPKDRFSAERLKGVDSTLKIQPAKLEDSAVYLCASSLDRAENIQYFGAGTRLSVL.

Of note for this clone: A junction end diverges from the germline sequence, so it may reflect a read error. The CDR3 DNA reads as TGTGCCAGCAGTCAGAGACAGTCTCTTCTTTTATTC. Translated, it gives CASSQRQSLLLF. The chain uses TRBV6-6 and TRBJ1-2; a possible D gene is TRBD1 (5 bases). Germline V gene sequence: CDR1 MNHNY, CDR2 SVGAGI (reference sequence). The CDR3 contains 12 residues.

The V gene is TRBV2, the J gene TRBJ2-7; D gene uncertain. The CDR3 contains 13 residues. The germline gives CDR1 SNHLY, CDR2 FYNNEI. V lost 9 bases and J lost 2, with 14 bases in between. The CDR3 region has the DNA TGTGCCAGTTCGTTTAACCCCCCCTACGAGCAGTACTTC. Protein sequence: CASSFNPPYEQYF.

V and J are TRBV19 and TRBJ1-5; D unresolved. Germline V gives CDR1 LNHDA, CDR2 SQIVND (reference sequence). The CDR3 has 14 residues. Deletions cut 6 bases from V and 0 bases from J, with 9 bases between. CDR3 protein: CASRSGYSNQPQHF. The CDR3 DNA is TGTGCCAGTAGAAGTGGGTATAGCAATCAGCCCCAGCATTTT. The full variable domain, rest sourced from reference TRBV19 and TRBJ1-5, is DGGITQSPKYLFRKEGQNVTLSCEQNLNHDAMYWYRQDPGQGLRLIYYSQIVNDFQKGDIAEGYSVSREKKESFPLTVTSAQKNPTAFYLCASRSGYSNQPQHFGDGTRLSIL.

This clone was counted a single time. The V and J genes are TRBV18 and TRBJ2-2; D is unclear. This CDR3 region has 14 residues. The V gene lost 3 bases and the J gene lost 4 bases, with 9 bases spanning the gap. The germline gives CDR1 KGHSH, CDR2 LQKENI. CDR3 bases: TGTGCCAGCTCACCCACTACGGGCACCGGGGAGCTGTTTTTT. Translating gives CASSPTTGTGELFF.

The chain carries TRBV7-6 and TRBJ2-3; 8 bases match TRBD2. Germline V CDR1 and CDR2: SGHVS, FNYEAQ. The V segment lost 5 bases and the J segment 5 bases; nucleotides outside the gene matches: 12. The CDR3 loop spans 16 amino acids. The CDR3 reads CASSQIGVAGIDTQYF. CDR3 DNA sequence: TGTGCCAGCAGCCAAATCGGGGTAGCGGGAATAGATACGCAGTATTTT.

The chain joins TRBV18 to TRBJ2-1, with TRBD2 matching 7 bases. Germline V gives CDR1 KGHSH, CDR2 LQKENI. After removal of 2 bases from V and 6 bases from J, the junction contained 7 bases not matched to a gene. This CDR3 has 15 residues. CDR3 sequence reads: CASSPGLERVNEQFF. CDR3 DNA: TGTGCCAGCTCACCAGGACTAGAGCGGGTCAATGAGCAGTTCTTC.

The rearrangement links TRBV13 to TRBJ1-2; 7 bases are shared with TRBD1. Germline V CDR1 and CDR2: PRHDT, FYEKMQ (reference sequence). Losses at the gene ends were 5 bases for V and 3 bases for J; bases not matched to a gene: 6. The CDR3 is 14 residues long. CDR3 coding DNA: TGTGCCAGCAGCCCGGGACAGTGGGACTATGGCTACACCTTC. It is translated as CASSPGQWDYGYTF.

The CDR3 here is CASSFLAGKAEQYF. The CDR3 coding sequence is TGTGCCAGCTCATTCCTAGCGGGGAAGGCCGAGCAGTACTTC. The chain links TRBV18 to TRBJ2-7; 9 nucleotides agree with TRBD2. The CDR3 length is 14 residues. J lost 6 bases, V lost 5 bases, and 8 bases had no gene match. Germline-derived CDR1 and CDR2 are KGHSH and LQKENI.

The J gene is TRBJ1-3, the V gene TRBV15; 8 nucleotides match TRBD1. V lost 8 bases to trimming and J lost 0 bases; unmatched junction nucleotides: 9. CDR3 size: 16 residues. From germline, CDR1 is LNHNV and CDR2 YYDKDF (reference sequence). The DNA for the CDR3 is TGTGCCACCTCTTCGGGACAGGAGTTCTCTGGAAACACCATATATTTT. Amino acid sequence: CATSSGQEFSGNTIYF. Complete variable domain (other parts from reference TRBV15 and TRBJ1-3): DAMVIQNPRYQVTQFGKPVTLSCSQTLNHNVMYWYQQKSSQAPKLLFHYYDKDFNNEADTPDNFQSRRPNTSFCFLDIRSPGLGDTAMYLCATSSGQEFSGNTIYFGEGSWLTVV.

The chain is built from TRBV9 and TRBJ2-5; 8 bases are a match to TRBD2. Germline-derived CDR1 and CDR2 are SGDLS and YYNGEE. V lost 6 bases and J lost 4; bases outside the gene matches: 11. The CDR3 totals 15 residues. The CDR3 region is CASNLLAGRGETQYF. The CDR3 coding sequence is TGTGCCAGCAACCTATTAGCGGGACGGGGAGAGACCCAGTACTTC.

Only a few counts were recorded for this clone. CDR3: CSVVAGSGGELFF. The CDR3 DNA follows: TGCAGCGTTGTGGCAGGGAGCGGAGGGGAGCTGTTTTTT. The genes are TRBV29-1 and TRBJ2-2; D assignment may be TRBD1 or TRBD2 (5 bases each). V lost 4 bases, J lost 8 bases, and 14 bases lay in between. In germline, CDR1 is SQVTM, CDR2 ANQGSEA. This CDR3 has 13 amino acids.

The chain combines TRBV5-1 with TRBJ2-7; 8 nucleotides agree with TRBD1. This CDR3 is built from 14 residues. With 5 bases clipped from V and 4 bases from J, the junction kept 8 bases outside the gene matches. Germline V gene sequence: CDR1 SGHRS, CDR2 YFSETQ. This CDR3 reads CASSPPDRDYEQYF. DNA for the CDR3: TGCGCCAGCAGTCCCCCGGACAGGGATTACGAGCAGTACTTC.